Detailed here is one TCR beta chain. Naive CD8 isolation took CD45RO-negative cells positively selected for CCR7 and excluded terminally differentiated effector memory CD45RA+ cells. This entry is derived from a study of shared clonotypes between healthy human individuals. The protocol was immunoSEQ multiplex PCR, while the TCRdb copy is restricted to in-frame clones and leaves out a portion. The sample yields some 2.1 million clones, roughly 94% seen once. This CDR3 is built from 15 residues. CDR1 and CDR2 (germline): MDHEN, SYDVKM. J lost 1 base, V lost 9 bases, and 9 bases had no gene match. The chain recombines TRBV28 with TRBJ1-5; 7 nucleotides line up with TRBD1. The sample was naive CD8+ T cells sorted from blood. This clonotype originated in a man aged 18 to 30 in good health. The CDR3 DNA is TGTGCCAGTCATTGGGGCAGGGGGAGCAATCAGCCCCAGCATTTT. Translating gives CASHWGRGSNQPQHF. Filled out from reference TRBV28 and TRBJ1-5, the complete variable domain reads DVKVTQSSRYLVKRTGEKVFLECVQDMDHENMFWYRQDPGLGLRLIYFSYDVKMKEKGDIPEGYSVSREKKERFSLILESASTNQTSMYLCASHWGRGSNQPQHFGDGTRLSIL.